Detailed here is one T cell receptor (beta chain). What it binds is not known. The table came from immunoSEQ multiplex PCR; TCRdb's copy has only in-frame clones and leaves some out. The data hold about 130,000 clones, with 92% observed a single time. The CDR3 loop spans 14 amino acids. The V end was cut by 4 bases, the J end by 3 bases, with 14 bases between. Per germline, CDR1 SGHNT and CDR2 YYREEE (reference sequence). The sample belongs to a study of T cell responses to AZD1222 COVID-19 vaccine. General study findings and limits: Baseline seropositives among AZD1222 recipients totaled only five to seven. Clonal diversity was possibly underestimated, and white British individuals and females predominated among donors.

This clonotype originated in an adult in good health. This sequence joins TRBV5-4 and TRBJ2-7; the D gene is possibly TRBD1 (7 bases). The sample here was peripheral blood, taken on day 0 of AZD1222 vaccination. CDR3 nucleotide sequence: TGTGCCAGCAGCGGGCAGGGGGGCCGCTACGAGCAGTACTTC. This codes for CASSGQGGRYEQYF. The complete variable domain, with remaining parts taken from reference TRBV5-4 and TRBJ2-7, reads ETGVTQSPTHLIKTRGQQVTLRCSSQSGHNTVSWYQQALGQGPQFIFQYYREEENGRGNFPPRFSGLQFPNYSSELNVNALELDDSALYLCASSGQGGRYEQYFGPGTRLTVT.